The 8 T cell receptor beta chains listed next were all sequenced from one sample in a study of blood T cell repertoires in COVID-19. Sequencing used immunoSEQ multiplex PCR; TCRdb keeps in-frame clones, though not all of them. The table lists approximately 100,000 clones, 86% of them singletons. Material for sequencing was peripheral blood. The receptors stem from a human donor in a cohort sampled during active COVID-19.

This chain uses TRBV28 with TRBJ1-1, with 9 nucleotides matching TRBD1. The CDR3 totals 15 residues. V was pared by 6 bases and J by 5 bases, with 10 bases of the junction left unmatched. CDR1 is MDHEN, CDR2 SYDVKM, per germline. In nucleotides, the CDR3 is TGTGCCAGCAGCCGGACAGGGGTATTTAGGACTGAAGCTTTCTTT. Its protein product is CASSRTGVFRTEAFF.

The rearrangement uses TRBV10-1 and TRBJ2-3; 7 nucleotides match TRBD1. Germline assignment: CDR1 WNHNN and CDR2 SYGVQD (reference sequence). This CDR3 contains 14 residues. Trimming removed 2 bases from V and 6 bases from J; junction bases left unmatched: 5. The CDR3 bases are TGCGCCAGCAGTGAGGAGGGGGCCGGGGATACGCAGTATTTT. The encoded protein is CASSEEGAGDTQYF.

The chain carries TRBV4-1 and TRBJ2-7, with 9 bases lining up with TRBD2. The V and J ends lost 3 bases and 0 bases, in that order; junction bases with no gene match: 6. The CDR3 is 16 amino acids. The germline gives CDR1 MGHRA, CDR2 YSYEKL. The CDR3: CASSQSSGGVSYEQYF. The CDR3 DNA reads as TGCGCCAGCAGCCAGAGTAGCGGGGGCGTCTCCTACGAGCAGTACTTC.

The V and J genes are TRBV13 and TRBJ2-7; perhaps TRBD2 as D (5 bases). In germline, CDR1 is PRHDT, CDR2 FYEKMQ (reference sequence). With 6 bases removed from V and 3 bases from J, the gap between germline ends came to 12 bases. CDR3 size: 13 residues. CDR3 nucleotides: TGTGCCAGCAGGCCGGGGATCAGCTACGAGCAGTACTTC. Translation: CASRPGISYEQYF.

V gene TRBV6-5 combines with J gene TRBJ2-5; TRBD1 might be the D (6 bases). The V end was cut by 7 bases, the J end by 0 bases, with 9 bases between. Germline CDR1 is MNHEY and CDR2 is SVGAGI. The length of the CDR3 is 13 residues. The CDR3 loop is CASTGQNQETQYF. The CDR3, as DNA: TGTGCCAGCACCGGACAGAACCAAGAGACCCAGTACTTC.

As for this clone: The junction departs from germline at one end; a sequencing error may be responsible. The rearrangement links TRBV5-6 to TRBJ2-1, with 8 bases aligning to TRBD1. The CDR3 contains 11 residues. Germline CDR1 reads SGHDT; CDR2 reads YYEEEE. The CDR3 nucleotides read TGTGCCAGCAGCCGTGGACAGGGTAGCCTCTTC. Amino acids: CASSRGQGSLF.

V and J are TRBV4-1 and TRBJ1-5; 8 bases line up with TRBD1. This CDR3 region has 17 residues. Germline CDR1 reads MGHRA; CDR2 reads YSYEKL. The V and J ends lost 6 bases and 2 bases, in that order; junction bases with no gene match: 12. CDR3 nucleotide sequence: TGCGCCAGCAGGCGAACCCCAGGGGGCGATCGCAATCAGCCCCAGCATTTT. It translates to CASRRTPGGDRNQPQHF.

The chain joins TRBV28 to TRBJ2-7; 10 bases line up with TRBD1. The CDR3 runs to 13 residues. CDR1 and CDR2 (germline): MDHEN, SYDVKM. V lost 8 bases, J lost 3 bases, and 4 bases stayed unmatched. The CDR3, as DNA: TGTGCCAGCGGGACAGGGGACCGCTACGAGCAGTACTTC. It translates to CASGTGDRYEQYF.